These 28 T cell receptor beta chains were sequenced from one sample in a study of graft-versus-host responses after intestinal transplantation. This table comes from immunoSEQ multiplex PCR, and its TCRdb copy is limited to in-frame clones, with some not included. The data contain about 29,000 clones, about 85% of them singletons. Source: PBMCs, taken about 460 days after intestinal transplantation. The receptor source for this set is a human patient who received an intestinal transplant, so some T cells may come from the graft donor.

This sequence joins TRBV10-2 and TRBJ1-5, with D tentatively TRBD1 (5 bases). Trimming left V 2 bases short and J 2 bases short, with 10 bases between. CDR3 length equals 15 residues. Germline V gene sequence: CDR1 WSHSY, CDR2 SAAADI. The CDR3 nucleotides read TGCGCCAGCAGTGAGATGGGGCTCGGCAATCAGCCCCAGCATTTT. Amino acids: CASSEMGLGNQPQHF.

This chain joins TRBV28 and TRBJ1-2, with a possible D match to TRBD1 (5 bases). Germline V gene lookup returns CDR1 MDHEN and CDR2 SYDVKM. Trimming stripped 6 bases from V and 4 bases from J, with 21 bases between. The CDR3 contains 16 residues. This CDR3 is CASSAPSGNSIYGYTF. CDR3 DNA sequence: TGTGCCAGCAGCGCCCCATCAGGGAACTCGATCTATGGCTACACCTTC.

This sequence joins TRBV6-1 and TRBJ2-2; D not resolved. The V end was cut by 3 bases, the J end by 8 bases, with 10 bases between. CDR1 is MNHNS and CDR2 is SASEGT in the germline V gene. This CDR3 is built from 13 residues. The CDR3 spells CASSEDPAGELFF. CDR3 DNA: TGTGCCAGCAGTGAGGACCCGGCTGGGGAGCTGTTTTTT.

V gene TRBV5-4 combines with J gene TRBJ2-3; possible D gene TRBD2, 7 bases. Trimming took 1 base from V and 4 from J, leaving 16 bases between them. This CDR3 contains 16 residues. Germline CDR1 is SGHNT and CDR2 is YYREEE (reference sequence). The CDR3 region is CASSLFRQGRADTQYF. CDR3 nucleotide sequence: TGTGCCAGCAGCTTGTTTAGGCAGGGGAGGGCAGATACGCAGTATTTT.

The V gene is TRBV7-2, the J gene TRBJ2-1; a weak D match, TRBD2 (7 bases). Trimming pared 0 bases from V and 7 bases from J, leaving 10 bases between. This CDR3 has 14 amino acids. The germline gives CDR1 SGHTA, CDR2 FQGNSA. As DNA, the CDR3 is TGTGCCAGCAGCTTAGCGGGGGGGCGGAATGAGCAGTTCTTC. Translating gives CASSLAGGRNEQFF.

The genes are TRBV7-6 and TRBJ1-5; D gene unclear. CDR3 length: 15 residues. Per the germline V gene, CDR1 is SGHVS and CDR2 is FNYEAQ. Trimming pared 2 bases from V and 4 bases from J, leaving 12 bases between. CDR3 nucleotide sequence: TGTGCCAGCAGCTTACGGGTTACGCTGAATCAGCCCCAGCATTTT. It is translated as CASSLRVTLNQPQHF.

The rearrangement joins TRBV4-1 to TRBJ1-2; a possible D gene is TRBD1 (6 bases). The CDR3 loop spans 15 amino acids. Trimming removed 2 bases at V and 7 bases at J, with 17 bases between. Germline-derived CDR1 and CDR2 are MGHRA and YSYEKL. This chain's CDR3 is CASSQTTGESRGYTF. In DNA, the CDR3 is TGCGCCAGCAGCCAAACGACAGGTGAGAGTCGTGGCTACACCTTC.

The V gene is TRBV7-2, the J gene TRBJ2-3; 13 bases agree with TRBD2. With 2 bases clipped from V and 2 bases from J, the junction kept 7 bases outside the gene matches. The CDR3 has 18 amino acids. Germline CDR1 is SGHTA and CDR2 is FQGNSA. The CDR3 loop is CASSLRLAGGAHTDTQYF. The CDR3 region has the DNA TGTGCCAGCAGCTTAAGACTAGCGGGAGGTGCCCACACAGATACGCAGTATTTT. The variable domain in full, with the rest retrieved from reference TRBV7-2 and TRBJ2-3, is GAGVSQSPSNKVTEKGKDVELRCDPISGHTALYWYRQSLGQGLEFLIYFQGNSAPDKSGLPSDRFSAERTGGSVSTLTIQRTQQEDSAVYLCASSLRLAGGAHTDTQYFGPGTRLTVL.

CDR3 sequence reads: CASSPPGHGLYEQYF. The CDR3 region has the DNA TGTGCCAGCTCACCTCCGGGACACGGTCTCTACGAGCAGTACTTC. The gene calls are TRBV18 and TRBJ2-7; TRBD1 is a possible D gene (6 bases). Germline V gene sequence: CDR1 KGHSH, CDR2 LQKENI. The V gene lost 3 bases and the J gene lost 3 bases, with 15 bases spanning the gap. CDR3 length equals 15 residues.

The count of this clone is one. The J gene is TRBJ1-5, the V gene TRBV5-1; D uncertain. The V gene lost 4 bases and the J gene lost 3 bases, with 14 bases spanning the gap. The germline CDR1 and CDR2 sequences are SGHRS and YFSETQ. CDR3 length: 15 residues. Here the CDR3 DNA reads TGCGCCAGCAGCCTCCGTGGCGGCCCCAATCAGCCCCAGCATTTT. It yields the protein CASSLRGGPNQPQHF.

The chain is built from TRBV6-4 and TRBJ2-2; D could derive from TRBD1 or TRBD2 (6 bases each). Trimming cost V 10 bases and J 5 bases, with 17 bases left between them. CDR3 size: 14 residues. Germline CDR1 MRHNA, CDR2 SNTAGT. The CDR3 DNA is TGTGCCACCAAAGTGGGGGGCGAGACCGGGGAGCTGTTTTTT. It is translated as CATKVGGETGELFF.

The chain joins TRBV6-1 to TRBJ2-1; 9 bases are shared with TRBD2. The CDR3 spans 15 residues. V was pared by 6 bases and J by 9 bases, with 12 bases of the junction left unmatched. The germline V gene has CDR1 MNHNS and CDR2 SASEGT. CDR3: CASRTLAGAFGEQFF. CDR3 nucleotide sequence: TGTGCCAGCAGAACCTTAGCGGGAGCTTTCGGTGAGCAGTTCTTC.

The chain joins TRBV6-1 to TRBJ1-5; D is undetermined. The germline V and J ends were trimmed by 5 bases and 3 bases, with 11 bases remaining between them. Germline values: CDR1 MNHNS, CDR2 SASEGT. This CDR3 is 14 amino acids long. The CDR3 coding sequence is TGTGCCAGCAGTTTAAGACGGGACAATCAGCCCCAGCATTTT. It encodes CASSLRRDNQPQHF.

V is TRBV4-1 and J is TRBJ1-6, with D perhaps matching TRBD1 (5 bases). Germline V gene lookup returns CDR1 MGHRA and CDR2 YSYEKL. The germline V and J ends were trimmed by 1 base and 10 bases, with 5 bases remaining between them. This CDR3 has 12 amino acids. The CDR3 nucleotides read TGCGCCAGCAGCCAAGGGGGCTCACCCCTCCACTTT. Its protein is CASSQGGSPLHF.

The CDR3 here is CASSETSRGSEQYF. The DNA of the CDR3 is TGTGCCAGCAGTGAGACTAGTCGAGGGTCCGAGCAGTACTTC. The genes are TRBV6-1 and TRBJ2-7; tentative D call: TRBD2 (6 bases). This CDR3 is 14 amino acids long. Germline CDR1 reads MNHNS; CDR2 reads SASEGT. V lost 3 bases, J lost 6 bases, and 15 bases lay in between.

This chain uses TRBV27 with TRBJ2-6; no clear D. Germline V lookup: CDR1 MNHEY, CDR2 SMNVEV (reference sequence). V was clipped by 0 bases and J by 2 bases, with 2 bases between them. This CDR3 contains 14 residues. CDR3 DNA sequence: TGTGCCAGCAGTTTATCGGCTGGGGCCAACGTCCTGACTTTC. This sequence encodes CASSLSAGANVLTF.

The V and J genes are TRBV18 and TRBJ2-3; D gene unclear. This CDR3 has 13 amino acids. V lost 3 bases and J 6 bases, leaving 10 bases between the germline ends. The germline V gene encodes CDR1 KGHSH and CDR2 LQKENI. This chain's CDR3 is CASSPSIGDTQYF. The CDR3 nucleotides are TGTGCCAGCTCACCTTCGATTGGGGATACGCAGTATTTT.

The CDR3 region is CASSSKTGAYEQYF. The CDR3 coding sequence is TGTGCCAGCAGCTCAAAGACAGGGGCCTACGAGCAGTACTTC. The V gene is TRBV5-4, the J gene TRBJ2-7; the match to TRBD1 covers 8 bases. Germline CDR1 and CDR2: SGHNT and YYREEE (reference sequence). The V gene end was trimmed by 3 bases and the J gene end by 2 bases; junction bases not matched to a gene: 4. This CDR3 contains 14 residues.

The J gene is TRBJ2-7, the V gene TRBV6-5; D perhaps matches TRBD1 (6 bases). The V end lost 2 bases, the J end lost 2 bases, and 7 bases lay between the germline ends. CDR3 length: 13 amino acids. The germline gives CDR1 MNHEY, CDR2 SVGAGI. This CDR3 is CASSYRDTYEQYF. The CDR3 DNA sequence: TGTGCCAGCAGTTACCGGGACACCTACGAGCAGTACTTC.

The gene calls are TRBV5-1 and TRBJ2-7; TRBD2 matches at 7 bases. This CDR3 region has 15 residues. Germline CDR1 is SGHRS and CDR2 is YFSETQ. V was clipped by 0 bases and J by 0 bases; unmatched bases: 3. The chain's CDR3 is CASSLGLATSYEQYF. The DNA for the CDR3 is TGCGCCAGCAGCTTGGGACTAGCAACCTCCTACGAGCAGTACTTC.

This sequence joins TRBV29-1 and TRBJ1-2; D is uncertain. Trimming left V 4 bases short and J 4 bases short, with 13 bases between. This CDR3 is built from 13 residues. Per the germline V gene, CDR1 is SQVTM and CDR2 is ANQGSEA. The CDR3 DNA follows: TGCAGCGTTGTTACCGAGAAAGTCTATGGCTACACCTTC. It specifies CSVVTEKVYGYTF.

The chain combines TRBV4-1 with TRBJ1-1, with D unresolved. The V gene's germline CDR1 is MGHRA and CDR2 YSYEKL. The CDR3 is 14 residues long. V lost 1 base to trimming and J lost 5 bases, with 11 bases between them. The CDR3 spells CASSQAPGRTEAFF. The CDR3, as DNA: TGCGCCAGCAGCCAAGCTCCGGGTAGGACTGAAGCTTTCTTT.

The chain recombines TRBV11-2 with TRBJ2-7, with TRBD2 matching over 12 bases. The CDR3 has 16 amino acids. J gave up 5 bases and V 0 bases, and 5 bases lay outside the gene matches. From germline, CDR1 is SGHAT and CDR2 FQNNGV. The CDR3 DNA is TGTGCCAGCAGCTTAGAAGGACTAGCGGGGATACACGAGCAGTACTTC. Encoded protein: CASSLEGLAGIHEQYF.

This chain links TRBV30 with TRBJ1-2; maybe TRBD1 (6 bases). Trimming stripped 4 bases from V and 4 bases from J, with 13 bases between. Germline V gene data show CDR1 as GTSNPN and CDR2 as SVGIG (reference sequence). CDR3 size: 13 residues. The CDR3 coding sequence is TGTGCCTGGACGGCGGGGGCCTTCTATGGCTACACCTTC. It is translated as CAWTAGAFYGYTF.

The CDR3 region is CASSFDRAVLGYEQYF. The CDR3 nucleotides read TGTGCCAGCAGTTTTGACAGGGCCGTGTTGGGCTACGAGCAGTACTTC. This chain links TRBV7-2 with TRBJ2-7; 7 bases align to TRBD1. The CDR3 consists of 16 residues. Per the germline V gene, CDR1 is SGHTA and CDR2 is FQGNSA. V dropped 6 bases and J dropped 3; count of bases not matched to a gene: 14.

The V and J genes are TRBV10-1 and TRBJ2-7, with 7 bases aligning to TRBD1. Germline CDR1 WNHNN, CDR2 SYGVQD (reference sequence). The CDR3 runs 11 residues. The V and J ends lost 5 bases and 6 bases, in that order; junction bases with no gene match: 1. The CDR3 nucleotides are TGCGCCAGCAGTCGACAGGGCGAGCAGTACTTC. It is translated as CASSRQGEQYF.

The V gene is TRBV14, the J gene TRBJ1-2; D remains unclear. Germline V gives CDR1 SGHDN, CDR2 FVKESK. This CDR3 has 14 residues. Trimming pared 1 base from V and 8 bases from J, leaving 14 bases between. CDR3 region: CASSQGAGLGGYTF. The CDR3 DNA is TGTGCCAGCAGCCAAGGAGCAGGTCTAGGGGGCTACACCTTC.

This sequence joins TRBV6-5 and TRBJ2-7, with 7 bases matching TRBD1. This CDR3 contains 15 residues. Germline lookup yields CDR1 MNHEY and CDR2 SVGAGI. After removal of 6 bases from V and 2 bases from J, the junction contained 10 bases not matched to a gene. CDR3 coding DNA: TGTGCCAGCAGAGGGGTTTGGGACAGACCCTACGAGCAGTACTTC. It codes for CASRGVWDRPYEQYF.